The sequence of this TCR beta chain was determined in a study of CD8 T cells in ankylosing spondylitis. Germline lookup yields CDR1 SGHTA and CDR2 FQGNSA. This CDR3 is built from 12 residues. V gave up 2 bases and J gave up 5 bases, with 6 bases separating them. The table lists this clonotype with many counts. In TCRdb, the 5' RACE reads were re-called with MiXCR into one record per CDR3 protein. In the table there are approximately 42,000 distinct CDR3 sequences, approximately 9.9% of which are singletons. The clonotype originates from a male donor with ankylosing spondylitis or in good health (not recorded which). The V call is TRBV7-2, the J call TRBJ2-5; no definite D call. Sequenced input: blood, either unsorted or a sorted T cell fraction (not recorded which). Here the CDR3 DNA reads TGTGCCAGCAGCTTATTTCGTGAGACCCAGTACTTC. This codes for CASSLFRETQYF.